The T cell receptor beta chain under discussion was sequenced for a study of blood T cell repertoires in COVID-19. About the research overall: Collection of acute and convalescent COVID-19 samples took place in the United States, Italy and Spain.

CDR3 length: 14 amino acids. Germline assignment: CDR1 SQVTM and CDR2 ANQGSEA. Trimming cost V 5 bases and J 5 bases; bases outside gene matches: 5. Profiling relied on immunoSEQ multiplex PCR, and the TCRdb table lists in-frame clones only, not all of them. The sample has around 140,000 clones, around 81% seen once. This chain links TRBV29-1 with TRBJ2-1; TRBD2 matches 11 bases. This sequence was found in a human donor in a cohort sampled during active COVID-19. The sample consisted of peripheral blood. CDR3 in DNA: TGCAGCGTTCCCGGGACTAGCGGAGACAATGAGCAGTTCTTC. The encoded protein is CSVPGTSGDNEQFF.